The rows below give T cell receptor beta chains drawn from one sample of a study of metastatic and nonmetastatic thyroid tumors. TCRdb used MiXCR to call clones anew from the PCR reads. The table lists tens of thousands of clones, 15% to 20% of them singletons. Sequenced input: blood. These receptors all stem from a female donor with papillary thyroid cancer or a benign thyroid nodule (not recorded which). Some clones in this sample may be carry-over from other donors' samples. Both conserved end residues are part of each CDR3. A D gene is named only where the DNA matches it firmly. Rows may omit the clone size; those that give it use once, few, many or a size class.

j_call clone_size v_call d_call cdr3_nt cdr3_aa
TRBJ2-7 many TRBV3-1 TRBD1 TGTGCCAGCCGCGGGACAGGGGGTGTCTACGAGCAGTACTTC CASRGTGGVYEQYF
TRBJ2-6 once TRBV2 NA TGTGCCAGCCATGGAGTTGGGTCCAACGTCCTGACTTTC CASHGVGSNVLTF
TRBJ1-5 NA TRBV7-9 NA TGTGCCAGCAGATTAAAGGGGCGGGGGCCCCAGCATTTT CASRLKGRGPQHF
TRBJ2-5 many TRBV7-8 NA TGTGCCAGCAGCCAGCGAGAGACCCAGTACTTC CASSQRETQYF
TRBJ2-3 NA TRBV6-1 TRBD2 TGTGCCAGCAGTGAACAGGCGGGGGGCACAGATACGCAGTATTTT CASSEQAGGTDTQYF
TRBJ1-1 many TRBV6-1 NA TGTGCCAGCAGACGGTTTGAAGCTTTCTTT CASRRFEAFF
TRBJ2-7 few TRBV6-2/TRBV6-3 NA TGTTCTAGCAGTTACGGTTACGGGGGATACTACGAGCAGTACTTC CSSSYGYGGYYEQYF
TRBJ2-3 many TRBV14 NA TGTGCCAGCAGCTACCGGGGTGGCACAGATACGCAGTATTTT CASSYRGGTDTQYF
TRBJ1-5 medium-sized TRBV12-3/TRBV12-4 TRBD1 TGTGCCAGCAGTGTGGGACAGGGTGAAGGGCCCCAGCATTTT CASSVGQGEGPQHF
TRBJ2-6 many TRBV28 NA TGTGCCAGCAGTGGCCGCGCCGTAGCTGGGGCCAACGTCCTGACTTTC CASSGRAVAGANVLTF
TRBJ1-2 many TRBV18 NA TGTGCCAGCTCACCAGGGAGGGAGAACTATGGCTACACCTTC CASSPGRENYGYTF
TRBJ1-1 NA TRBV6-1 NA TGTGCCAGCAGTGAACATCTGGGGAGAACTGAAGCTTTCTTT CASSEHLGRTEAFF
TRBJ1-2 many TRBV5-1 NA TGCGCCAGCAGCTTTTTGCGACCCCGGGGATTTACCTATGGCTACACCTTC CASSFLRPRGFTYGYTF
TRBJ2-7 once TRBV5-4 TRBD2 TGTGCCAGCAGCTTGGCAGGGCGGGAGAGTAACCACGAGCAGTACTTC CASSLAGRESNHEQYF
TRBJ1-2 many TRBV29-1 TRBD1 TGCAGCGTTGATGACAGGGAATATGGCTACACCTTC CSVDDREYGYTF
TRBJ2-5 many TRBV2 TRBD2 TGTGCCAGCAGCGAAACTAGCGGGGCCGTCTTC CASSETSGAVF
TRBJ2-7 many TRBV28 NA TGTGCCAGCGTCTCGCTTCCCCGGGACGAGCAGTACTTC CASVSLPRDEQYF
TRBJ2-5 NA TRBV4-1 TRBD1 TGCGCCAGCAGCCCAAGACAGGGGGGTGAGACCCAGTACTTC CASSPRQGGETQYF